The 20 T cell receptor beta chains below were found in one sample sequenced in a study of blood T cells in healthy people across ages. Next came a second PCR, run for about 6 to 11 cycles, which used a sample-barcoded 5' primer along with a J-beta primer mix. TCRdb used MiXCR to reprocess the 5' RACE reads, holding one entry per CDR3 protein. The sample yields about 580,000 distinct CDR3 sequences, about 45% seen once. Sequences were obtained from blood. The receptors here all came from a man older than 75 in good health.

V and J are TRBV5-1 and TRBJ2-1; D remains unclear. The CDR3 is 13 amino acids. Trimming stripped 4 bases from V and 7 bases from J, with 12 bases between. CDR1 and CDR2 from the germline V gene are SGHRS and YFSETQ. CDR3 loop: CASSAVVANEQFF. Written as DNA, the CDR3 is TGCGCCAGCAGCGCGGTAGTGGCTAATGAGCAGTTCTTC.

The CDR3 loop reads CASSSTLAEQYF. The CDR3 DNA reads as TGTGCCAGCAGCTCCACGCTTGCCGAGCAGTACTTC. The genes are TRBV3-1 and TRBJ2-5; no definite D call. Gene TRBJ2-7 matches the end of the DNA better, so the J call may be wrong. The CDR3 consists of 12 residues. CDR1 LGHDT and CDR2 YNNKEL come from the germline V gene (reference sequence).

V is TRBV10-3 and J is TRBJ2-7; D is ambiguous. Per germline, CDR1 ENHRY and CDR2 SYGVKD. The CDR3 runs to 13 residues. Trimming pared 6 bases from V and 1 base from J, leaving 10 bases between. The CDR3 DNA is TGTGCCATCAGCATGGGTCTTTCCTACGAGCAGTACTTC. As protein: CAISMGLSYEQYF.

In its sample, this clonotype was seen a few times. The rearrangement uses TRBV7-2 and TRBJ2-1; TRBD2 matches at 7 bases. The CDR3 runs 15 residues. Germline loops: CDR1 SGHTA, CDR2 FQGNSA. Germline trimming cut 4 bases from V and 4 bases from J; bases unmatched to any gene: 7. CDR3 nucleotides: TGTGCCAGCAGCTCTGGGGGGGGTGGGTACAATGAGCAGTTCTTC. Translated: CASSSGGGGYNEQFF.

The rearrangement links TRBV3-1 to TRBJ1-6; a possible D gene is TRBD1 (5 bases). This CDR3 has 15 residues. The germline V and J ends were trimmed by 1 base and 4 bases, with 8 bases remaining between them. Per germline, CDR1 LGHDT and CDR2 YNNKEL (reference sequence). CDR3 in DNA: TGTGCCAGCAGCCAAGTCGGGGGTTATAATTCACCCCTCCACTTT. It yields the protein CASSQVGGYNSPLHF.

In regard to this clonotype: One junction end does not reproduce the germline sequence, and a read error may be involved. The chain joins TRBV7-6 to TRBJ2-3; weak D call: TRBD2 (6 bases). Germline CDR1 SGHVS, CDR2 FNYEAQ. The CDR3 length is 15 residues. In DNA, the CDR3 is TGTGCCAGCAGCGACGGACTACCGAGCACAGGTACGCAGTATTTT. This gives the protein CASSDGLPSTGTQYF.

The chain couples TRBV29-1 to TRBJ2-2, with D possibly TRBD2 on 5 matching bases. Germline values: CDR1 SQVTM, CDR2 ANQGSEA. CDR3 size: 13 residues. V lost 3 bases to trimming and J lost 3 bases, with 8 bases between them. The CDR3, as DNA: TGCAGCGTTGACCGGGGATACACCGGGGAGCTGTTTTTT. Translated: CSVDRGYTGELFF.

This clonotype has ten or more counts. The CDR3: CASSFGTGGNQPQHF. The CDR3 DNA sequence: TGTGCCAGCAGTTTCGGGACAGGGGGCAATCAGCCCCAGCATTTT. The chain combines TRBV6-6 with TRBJ1-5, with TRBD1 matching over 10 bases. V trimming: 4 bases; J trimming: 2 bases; junction bases outside the gene matches: 2. The germline V gene encodes CDR1 MNHNY and CDR2 SVGAGI (reference sequence). The CDR3 runs 15 residues.

This clonotype was counted between two and nine times. The chain combines TRBV20-1 with TRBJ1-2, with 10 bases aligning to TRBD1. The CDR3 totals 13 residues. V shed 3 bases, J shed 8 bases, and the junction held 6 bases outside the gene matches. From germline, CDR1 is DFQATT and CDR2 SNEGSKA (reference sequence). The CDR3 nucleotides read TGCAGTGCTAGTGGGACAGGGGCGAGGGGCTACACCTTC. Its protein product is CSASGTGARGYTF.

V and J are TRBV9 and TRBJ2-7; a weak D match, TRBD2 (5 bases). Germline CDR1 reads SGDLS; CDR2 reads YYNGEE. V lost 4 bases to trimming and J lost 6 bases, with 14 bases between them. The CDR3 covers 13 residues. CDR3 sequence: CASSLTEELEQYF. CDR3 DNA sequence: TGTGCCAGCAGCCTAACGGAGGAGCTCGAGCAGTACTTC. Looking up the rest from reference TRBV9 and TRBJ2-7 gives the full variable domain: DSGVTQTPKHLITATGQRVTLRCSPRSGDLSVYWYQQSLDQGLQFLIQYYNGEERAKGNILERFSAQQFPDLHSELNLSSLELGDSALYFCASSLTEELEQYFGPGTRLTVT.

This clonotype showed up just a few times. This chain connects TRBV20-1 to TRBJ1-4; D is unclear. V lost 1 base and J 10 bases, leaving 13 bases between the germline ends. The CDR3 loop spans 13 amino acids. The germline CDR1 and CDR2 sequences are DFQATT and SNEGSKA (reference sequence). CDR3 sequence: CSARGQELGKLFF. DNA for the CDR3: TGCAGTGCTAGAGGACAAGAACTTGGAAAACTGTTTTTT.

This clonotype has a single count. The CDR3 nucleotides read TGTGCCAGCAGCTCCCCACTTAGACTGAACAATGAGCAGTTCTTC. This translates into CASSSPLRLNNEQFF. The chain carries TRBV7-2 and TRBJ2-1, with D unresolved. The CDR3 is 15 residues long. V was trimmed by 4 bases and J by 5 bases, leaving 15 bases between them. Germline V gene sequence: CDR1 SGHTA, CDR2 FQGNSA.

This clonotype was picked up a small number of times. The chain joins TRBV25-1 to TRBJ2-3; D is unclear. Germline CDR1 MGHDK, CDR2 SYGVNS. V was shortened by 0 bases and J by 5 bases, with 6 bases between the two germline ends. CDR3 size: 13 residues. The CDR3 protein is CASSEYTGDTQYF. CDR3 DNA sequence: TGTGCCAGCAGTGAATATACCGGAGATACGCAGTATTTT.

The chain has TRBV9 and TRBJ2-1; D ambiguous. V was pared by 4 bases and J by 9 bases, with 11 bases between. Germline V gives CDR1 SGDLS, CDR2 YYNGEE. The CDR3 has 12 amino acids. The CDR3 loop reads CASSPGFGEQFF. CDR3 in DNA: TGTGCCAGCAGCCCGGGTTTTGGTGAGCAGTTCTTC.

This clonotype was counted between two and nine times. The chain is built from TRBV6-5 and TRBJ2-1; the match to TRBD1 covers 10 bases. This CDR3 region has 14 residues. Trimming removed 0 bases from V and 7 bases from J; junction bases left unmatched: 0. Germline V gives CDR1 MNHEY, CDR2 SVGAGI. In DNA form, the CDR3 reads TGTGCCAGCAGTTACTCGGGACAGGGGAATGAGCAGTTCTTC. Translated: CASSYSGQGNEQFF.

The rearrangement links TRBV7-9 to TRBJ2-1; D is undetermined. Germline CDR1 SEHNR, CDR2 FQNEAQ (reference sequence). This CDR3 is 15 amino acids long. With 0 bases removed from V and 5 bases from J, the gap between germline ends came to 11 bases. The CDR3 region is CASSLAVAQDNEQFF. The CDR3 nucleotides read TGTGCCAGCAGCTTAGCTGTGGCCCAAGACAATGAGCAGTTCTTC.

V is TRBV4-2 and J is TRBJ2-7, with D uncertain. Germline-derived CDR1 and CDR2 are LGHNA and YNFKEQ. Trimming shortened V by 2 bases and J by 1 base, and 15 bases separated the two germline ends. This CDR3 is 16 amino acids long. The CDR3 coding sequence is TGTGCCAGCAGCCAACACGTAAGTGAAGGATCCTACGAGCAGTACTTC. Amino acids: CASSQHVSEGSYEQYF.

The chain couples TRBV4-3 to TRBJ2-3, with D possibly being TRBD2 (6 bases). This CDR3 is built from 16 residues. V dropped 1 base and J dropped 4 bases, with 15 bases sitting between them. CDR1 LGHNA and CDR2 YSLEER come from the germline V gene. The CDR3 loop is CASSQGAGPGPDTQYF. The CDR3, as DNA: TGCGCCAGCAGCCAAGGGGCGGGGCCGGGTCCAGATACGCAGTATTTT.

The rearrangement links TRBV14 to TRBJ1-1; maybe TRBD1 (5 bases). V was clipped by 1 base and J by 2 bases, with 17 bases between them. This CDR3 has 17 residues. In germline, CDR1 is SGHDN, CDR2 FVKESK. CDR3 region: CASSQVHPGAANTEAFF. DNA for the CDR3: TGTGCCAGCAGCCAAGTACATCCCGGGGCCGCCAACACTGAAGCTTTCTTT.

The chain is built from TRBV20-1 and TRBJ2-3; 8 bases agree with TRBD2. CDR1 DFQATT and CDR2 SNEGSKA come from the germline V gene (reference sequence). The CDR3 loop spans 15 amino acids. The trim removed 0 bases at V and 6 bases at J, leaving 8 bases unmatched. The CDR3 nucleotides read TGCAGTGCTAGAGATCTGAGCGGGGGAGGTGATACGCAGTATTTT. Translated: CSARDLSGGGDTQYF.